The entry that follows covers one T cell receptor (beta chain) sequence. CDR3 length: 15 amino acids. The V end lost 0 bases, the J end lost 1 base, and 7 bases lay between the germline ends. Germline loops: CDR1 MNHEY, CDR2 SVGAGI. Original processing notes: For nucleated cells, counts were estimated from reference gene primer amplification. Method: immunoSEQ multiplex PCR; TCRdb's copy keeps in-frame clones and lacks some. That table is the source of V, J and clone size, and D and trimming were worked out from the DNA. The table records some 100,000 clones, approximately 86% of them present only once. The source of the sample is a study of blood T cell repertoires in COVID-19. Whole-study context: Italy, Spain and the United States were the sources of the convalescent and acute COVID-19 samples. In each case, the material was cDNA or gDNA derived from T cells, B-cell-depleted T cells, or PBMCs.

The specimen was peripheral blood. J is TRBJ1-5 and V is TRBV6-5; D call uncertain. The TCR was taken from a man in his fifties with active or convalescent COVID-19. CDR3 nucleotide sequence: TGTGCCAGCAGTTACTCGAGTCGGAGCAATCAGCCCCAGCATTTT. Translation: CASSYSSRSNQPQHF.